Reported below is one T cell receptor (beta chain). The antigen is undetermined. The data stem from a study of Ad26.COV2.S vaccination and SARS-CoV-2 variants. The method was immunoSEQ multiplex PCR; TCRdb's version includes in-frame clones alone and lacks a portion of them. The sample includes 250,000 or so clones, roughly 87% of them seen just once. Study findings and constraints: Placebo and vaccine recipients had non-spike TCR breadth that was similar. Placebo recipients trailed vaccine recipients in spike-specific TCR breadth.

Noted treatment: roughly 19 received Ad26.COV2.S at low or high dose, single or two shots; 5 received placebo; per-sample allocation not given. Samples came from day 63 after the first vaccine or placebo injection. The donor was a Boston adult aged 18-55 years. Its platform was an Ad26 vector, and its expressed antigen was Wuhan-strain SARS-CoV-2 spike. V lost 4 bases and J 0 bases, leaving 7 bases between the germline ends. The CDR3 is 14 amino acids. Germline V gene sequence: CDR1 MNHNY, CDR2 SVGAGI (reference sequence). The sample in question was peripheral blood, obtained in a trial of Ad26.COV2.S vaccine versus placebo. This sequence was found in a person aged 18-60 years who received the Ad26.COV2.S COVID-19 vaccine or a placebo. The rearrangement uses TRBV6-6 and TRBJ2-4; D is unclear. The CDR3 nucleotides are TGTGCCAGCAGTTCCAGTTTAGCCAAAAACATTCAGTACTTC. This sequence encodes CASSSSLAKNIQYF.